These 20 T cell receptor beta chains came from one sample sequenced in a study of shared clonotypes between healthy human individuals. Sequenced by immunoSEQ multiplex PCR; TCRdb stores in-frame clones only, minus some. The data hold under 850,000 clones, with roughly 72% observed a single time. The sample was memory CD4+ T cells sorted from blood. Subset defined: CD45RA-negative fraction. The source is a woman in her thirties in good health.

V and J are TRBV28 and TRBJ2-7; D ambiguous. The germline V gene has CDR1 MDHEN and CDR2 SYDVKM. The CDR3 consists of 13 residues. Trimming removed 3 bases at V and 0 bases at J, with 6 bases between. The CDR3 DNA follows: TGTGCCAGCAGTTTTATTAGCTCCTACGAGCAGTACTTC. Translated: CASSFISSYEQYF.

The J gene is TRBJ2-1, the V gene TRBV6-5; 14 bases map to TRBD2. The germline CDR1 and CDR2 sequences are MNHEY and SVGAGI. V gave up 4 bases and J gave up 7 bases; unmatched junction bases: 6. This CDR3 has 16 amino acids. The DNA for the CDR3 is TGTGCCAGCAGTTCCAGGACTAGCGGGAGGTTTAATGAGCAGTTCTTC. It translates to CASSSRTSGRFNEQFF.

The V gene is TRBV7-2, the J gene TRBJ1-2; the D is unclear. Trimming stripped 0 bases from V and 8 bases from J, with 10 bases between. Germline CDR1 and CDR2: SGHTA and FQGNSA. This CDR3 contains 13 residues. This CDR3 reads CASSLADHGGYTF. The CDR3 DNA reads as TGTGCCAGCAGCTTAGCAGACCACGGGGGCTACACCTTC.

This sequence joins TRBV4-2 and TRBJ1-2, with D perhaps matching TRBD1 (6 bases). This CDR3 region has 16 residues. V was trimmed by 3 bases and J by 8 bases, leaving 22 bases between them. Germline V lookup: CDR1 LGHNA, CDR2 YNFKEQ. The CDR3 bases are TGTGCCAGCAGCCATAGAGGGGGGGGCGCTTCTCGAGGCTACACCTTC. This codes for CASSHRGGGASRGYTF.

The V gene is TRBV6-1, the J gene TRBJ2-5; weak D call: TRBD1 (5 bases). Trimming pared 2 bases from V and 7 bases from J, leaving 17 bases between. Germline V gene lookup returns CDR1 MNHNS and CDR2 SASEGT. CDR3 length equals 15 residues. In DNA form, the CDR3 reads TGTGCCAGCAGTGAACCCCCCAGGGCATTAGGGACCCAGTACTTC. This codes for CASSEPPRALGTQYF.

The rearrangement uses TRBV30 and TRBJ2-2; 10 nucleotides line up with TRBD2. V shed 5 bases and J 1 base; nucleotides not matched to a gene: 13. Germline assignment: CDR1 GTSNPN and CDR2 SVGIG (reference sequence). CDR3 length: 18 amino acids. The CDR3 loop is CAWARLAGVRLNTGELFF. Here the CDR3 DNA reads TGTGCCTGGGCGCGACTAGCGGGTGTACGGCTGAACACCGGGGAGCTGTTTTTT.

The chain has TRBV5-1 and TRBJ2-7; tentatively, D is TRBD1 (6 bases). This CDR3 comprises 14 residues. Germline loops: CDR1 SGHRS, CDR2 YFSETQ. The V end was cut by 0 bases, the J end by 2 bases, with 9 bases between. This chain's CDR3 is CASSLAGDTYEQYF. Here the CDR3 DNA reads TGCGCCAGCAGCTTGGCAGGGGACACCTACGAGCAGTACTTC.

The chain's CDR3 is CSVAPRDGSGANVLTF. CDR3 DNA sequence: TGCAGCGTTGCCCCACGGGACGGCTCTGGGGCCAACGTCCTGACTTTC. The gene calls are TRBV29-1 and TRBJ2-6; D assignment may be TRBD1 or TRBD2 (5 bases each). CDR3 length: 16 amino acids. Trimming pared 4 bases from V and 0 bases from J, leaving 13 bases between. The V gene's germline CDR1 is SQVTM and CDR2 ANQGSEA.

The rearrangement links TRBV7-8 to TRBJ1-4, with a possible D match to TRBD1 (6 bases). CDR1 is SGHVS, CDR2 FQNEAQ, per germline. The CDR3 totals 15 residues. With 2 bases removed from V and 8 bases from J, the gap between germline ends came to 15 bases. The DNA for the CDR3 is TGTGCCAGCAGCTTAAATAGTGGGACACAAGAAAAACTGTTTTTT. Protein sequence: CASSLNSGTQEKLFF.

V and J are TRBV5-1 and TRBJ2-7; D remains ambiguous. Germline V gives CDR1 SGHRS, CDR2 YFSETQ. This CDR3 is built from 13 residues. Trimming pared 1 base from V and 3 bases from J, leaving 8 bases between. CDR3 DNA sequence: TGCGCCAGCAGCTTGAGTCCGAACTACGAGCAGTACTTC. Protein: CASSLSPNYEQYF.

This chain uses TRBV10-2 with TRBJ1-5; weak D call: TRBD1 (5 bases). V was cut by 1 base and J by 1 base, with 11 bases left in between. The CDR3 loop spans 16 amino acids. Germline V gene lookup returns CDR1 WSHSY and CDR2 SAAADI. The CDR3 nucleotides are TGCGCCAGCAGTGAGTACGGGGGGACGAGCAATCAGCCCCAGCATTTT. Its protein is CASSEYGGTSNQPQHF.

V is TRBV11-2 and J is TRBJ2-6; 12 bases map to TRBD2. CDR3 length equals 18 residues. Germline V gene lookup returns CDR1 SGHAT and CDR2 FQNNGV. The ends lost 3 bases at V and 1 base at J; junction bases unmatched: 4. The CDR3 coding sequence is TGTGCCAGCAGCTTTAGGACTAGCGGGATATCTGGGGCCAACGTCCTGACTTTC. Its translation: CASSFRTSGISGANVLTF.

CDR3 nucleotide sequence: TGTGCCAGCAGGGCCGGGACAGGGTTCTATGGCTACACCTTC. Translated, it gives CASRAGTGFYGYTF. The chain recombines TRBV5-6 with TRBJ1-2; 9 bases match TRBD1. The germline V gene has CDR1 SGHDT and CDR2 YYEEEE. V was pared by 5 bases and J by 4 bases, with 6 bases of the junction left unmatched. The CDR3 consists of 14 residues.

V gene TRBV5-1 combines with J gene TRBJ2-1, with 9 nucleotides matching TRBD2. This CDR3 comprises 15 residues. Germline CDR1 and CDR2: SGHRS and YFSETQ. The junction had 6 bases not matched to a gene; V was cut back by 0 bases and J by 8 bases. The CDR3 nucleotides are TGCGCCAGCAGCTTGGGGTCCGCGGGAGGGGATGAGCAGTTCTTC. It translates to CASSLGSAGGDEQFF.

This clone was counted once. CDR3 DNA: TGTGCCAGCAGCGATGGAATGAACACTGAAGCTTTCTTT. Its translation: CASSDGMNTEAFF. The gene calls are TRBV9 and TRBJ1-1; D ambiguous. The CDR3 spans 13 residues. Trimming removed 3 bases at V and 0 bases at J, with 6 bases between. Germline V CDR1 and CDR2: SGDLS, YYNGEE.

This clone has just a few counts. The sample contains more than one DNA sequence encoding this CDR3. The rearrangement uses TRBV5-1 and TRBJ2-1, with 9 bases lining up with TRBD2. V lost 5 bases and J lost 4; bases outside the gene matches: 7. CDR1 is SGHRS and CDR2 is YFSETQ in the germline V gene. The CDR3 covers 15 residues. Here the CDR3 reads CASSPSSGAYNEQFF. Here the CDR3 DNA reads TGCGCCAGCAGTCCCTCTAGCGGGGCATACAATGAGCAGTTCTTC.

This clone was recorded once. Other DNA sequences within the sample encode an identical CDR3. The J gene is TRBJ2-5, the V gene TRBV5-4; D not certain. V shed 4 bases and J shed 1 base, with 8 bases lying between them. Germline loops: CDR1 SGHNT, CDR2 YYREEE (reference sequence). This CDR3 has 13 residues. The DNA for the CDR3 is TGTGCCAGCAGCCTTGAGAGCCAAGAGACCCAGTACTTC. This codes for CASSLESQETQYF.

The count of this clone is one. The gene calls are TRBV7-9 and TRBJ2-2; D gene uncertain. The germline V gene has CDR1 SEHNR and CDR2 FQNEAQ (reference sequence). Trimming pared 2 bases from V and 8 bases from J, leaving 6 bases between. This CDR3 is 12 amino acids long. This CDR3 reads CASSLILGELFF. The CDR3 DNA is TGTGCCAGCAGCTTAATTCTAGGGGAGCTGTTTTTT.

A few counts support this clone. V usage is TRBV7-3 and J usage is TRBJ2-1, with D possibly TRBD2 on 5 matching bases. The CDR3 is 15 amino acids. V lost 4 bases, J lost 0 bases, and 10 bases lay in between. Germline V gene data show CDR1 as SGHTA and CDR2 as FQGTGA. The chain's CDR3 is CASSSGGGSYNEQFF. The DNA of the CDR3 is TGTGCCAGCAGCTCGGGCGGAGGCTCCTACAATGAGCAGTTCTTC.

This clone was detected only once. This rearrangement joins TRBV19 to TRBJ1-5, with 8 bases fitting TRBD1. In germline, CDR1 is LNHDA, CDR2 SQIVND (reference sequence). Germline trimming cut 5 bases from V and 6 bases from J; bases unmatched to any gene: 12. This CDR3 is 16 amino acids long. CDR3 amino acids: CASSSRDRSWGQPQHF. CDR3 in DNA: TGTGCCAGTAGTTCCCGGGACAGGAGTTGGGGTCAGCCCCAGCATTTT.